The T cell receptor (beta chain) described here comes from a study of blood T cell repertoires in COVID-19. Whole-study context: Collection of acute and convalescent COVID-19 samples took place in the United States, Italy and Spain. T cells, B-cell-depleted T cells, or PBMCs supplied cDNA or gDNA.

Methods used by the authors: Estimation of nucleated cell counts was performed using reference gene primer amplification. Sequenced by immunoSEQ multiplex PCR; TCRdb stores in-frame clones only, minus some. The V and J calls and the clone size are those of that table, but D and trimming were determined from the DNA. This sample yields over 130,000 clones, of which 70% to 90% are seen a single time; about 5.6% belongs to the top ten. Germline lookup yields CDR1 SGHTA and CDR2 FQGNSA. The CDR3 runs to 17 residues. The ends lost 1 base at V and 5 bases at J; junction bases unmatched: 10. Sample: peripheral blood. The chain combines TRBV7-2 with TRBJ2-1; 8 nucleotides line up with TRBD1. The source of this sequence is a human donor in a cohort sampled during active COVID-19. The CDR3 coding sequence is TGTGCCAGCAGCTTAGGGTCAGGGGGCGCATCAAACAATGAGCAGTTCTTC. Its translation is CASSLGSGGASNNEQFF.